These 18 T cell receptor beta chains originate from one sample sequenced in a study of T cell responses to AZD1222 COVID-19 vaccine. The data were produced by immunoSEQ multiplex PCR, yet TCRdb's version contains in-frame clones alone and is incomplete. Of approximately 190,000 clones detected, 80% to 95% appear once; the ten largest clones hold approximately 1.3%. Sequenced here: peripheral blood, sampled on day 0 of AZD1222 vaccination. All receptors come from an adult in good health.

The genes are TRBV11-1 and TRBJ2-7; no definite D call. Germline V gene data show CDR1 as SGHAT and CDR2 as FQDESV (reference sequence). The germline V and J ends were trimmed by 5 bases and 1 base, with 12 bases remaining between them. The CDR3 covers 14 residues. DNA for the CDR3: TGTGCCAGCAGCCTCTATACGGATTCCTACGAGCAGTACTTC. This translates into CASSLYTDSYEQYF.

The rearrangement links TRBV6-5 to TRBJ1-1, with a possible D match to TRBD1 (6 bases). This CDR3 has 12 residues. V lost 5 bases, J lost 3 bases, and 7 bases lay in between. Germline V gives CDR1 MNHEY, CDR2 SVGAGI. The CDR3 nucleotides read TGTGCCAGCAGTACAGGGTACACTGAAGCTTTCTTT. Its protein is CASSTGYTEAFF.

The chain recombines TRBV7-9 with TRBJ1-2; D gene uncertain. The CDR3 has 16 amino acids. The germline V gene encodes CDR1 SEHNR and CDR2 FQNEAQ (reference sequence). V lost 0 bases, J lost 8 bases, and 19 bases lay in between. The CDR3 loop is CASSLAYVDQTKGYTF. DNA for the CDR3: TGTGCCAGCAGCTTAGCGTATGTCGACCAAACAAAGGGCTACACCTTC.

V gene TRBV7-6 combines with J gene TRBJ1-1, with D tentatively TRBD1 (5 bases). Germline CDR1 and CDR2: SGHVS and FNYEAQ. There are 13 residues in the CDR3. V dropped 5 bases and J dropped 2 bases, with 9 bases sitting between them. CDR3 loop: CASSLTENTEAFF. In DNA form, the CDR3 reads TGTGCCAGCAGCCTGACAGAAAACACTGAAGCTTTCTTT.

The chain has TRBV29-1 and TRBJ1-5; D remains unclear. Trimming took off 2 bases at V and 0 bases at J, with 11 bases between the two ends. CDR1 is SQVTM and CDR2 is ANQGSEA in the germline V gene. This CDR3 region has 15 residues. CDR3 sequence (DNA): TGCAGCGTTGAAAGAGGTATTAATAGCAATCAGCCCCAGCATTTT. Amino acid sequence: CSVERGINSNQPQHF.

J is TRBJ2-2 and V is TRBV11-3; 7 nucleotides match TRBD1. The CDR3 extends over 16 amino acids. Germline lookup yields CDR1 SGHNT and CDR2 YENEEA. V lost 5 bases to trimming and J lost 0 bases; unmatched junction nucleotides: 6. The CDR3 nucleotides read TGTGCCAGCAGCCCTCGACAGGGCGCGAACACCGGGGAGCTGTTTTTT. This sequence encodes CASSPRQGANTGELFF.

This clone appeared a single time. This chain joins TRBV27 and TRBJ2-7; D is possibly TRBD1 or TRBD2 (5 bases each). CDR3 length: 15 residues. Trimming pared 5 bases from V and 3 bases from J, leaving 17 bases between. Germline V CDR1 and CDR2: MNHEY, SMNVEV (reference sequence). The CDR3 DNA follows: TGTGCCAGCAGTCTGACAGTTATGGGGGACTACGAGCAGTACTTC. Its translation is CASSLTVMGDYEQYF.

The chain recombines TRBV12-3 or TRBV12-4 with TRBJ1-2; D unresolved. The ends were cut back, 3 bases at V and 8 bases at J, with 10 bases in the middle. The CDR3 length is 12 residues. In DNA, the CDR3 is TGTGCCAGCAGTTTTGAACGCTCGGGCTACACCTTC. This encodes CASSFERSGYTF.

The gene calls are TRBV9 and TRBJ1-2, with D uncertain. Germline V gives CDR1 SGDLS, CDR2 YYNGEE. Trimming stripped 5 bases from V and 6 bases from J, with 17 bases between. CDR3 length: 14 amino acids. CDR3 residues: CASRGRVGPNGYTF. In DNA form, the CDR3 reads TGTGCCAGCAGGGGTAGGGTGGGCCCCAATGGCTACACCTTC.

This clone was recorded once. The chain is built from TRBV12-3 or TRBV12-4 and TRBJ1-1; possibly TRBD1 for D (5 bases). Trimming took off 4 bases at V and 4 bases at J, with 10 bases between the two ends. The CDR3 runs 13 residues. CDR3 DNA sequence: TGTGCCAGCAGTTCCAGGGAAGGCACTGAAGCTTTCTTT. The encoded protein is CASSSREGTEAFF.

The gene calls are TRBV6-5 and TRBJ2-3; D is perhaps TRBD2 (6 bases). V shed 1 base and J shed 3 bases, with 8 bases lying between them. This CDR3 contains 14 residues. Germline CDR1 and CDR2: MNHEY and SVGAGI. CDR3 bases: TGTGCCAGCAGTTACTTTGGGAGGACAGATACGCAGTATTTT. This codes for CASSYFGRTDTQYF.

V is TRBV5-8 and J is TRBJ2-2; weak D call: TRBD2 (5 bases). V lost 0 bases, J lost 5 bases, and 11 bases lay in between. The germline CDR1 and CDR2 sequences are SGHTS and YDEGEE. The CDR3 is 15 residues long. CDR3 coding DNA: TGTGCCAGCAGCTTGGCCCTCAGGACTACCGGGGAGCTGTTTTTT. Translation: CASSLALRTTGELFF.

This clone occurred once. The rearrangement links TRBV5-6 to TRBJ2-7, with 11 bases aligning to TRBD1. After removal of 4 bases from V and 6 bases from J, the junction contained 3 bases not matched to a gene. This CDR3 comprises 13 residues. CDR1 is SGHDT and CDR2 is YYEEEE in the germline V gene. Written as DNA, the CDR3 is TGTGCCAGCAGCCCCGGGACAGGGGGCGAGCAGTACTTC. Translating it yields CASSPGTGGEQYF. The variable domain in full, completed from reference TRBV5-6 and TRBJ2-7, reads DAGVTQSPTHLIKTRGQQVTLRCSPKSGHDTVSWYQQALGQGPQFIFQYYEEEERQRGNFPDRFSGHQFPNYSSELNVNALLLGDSALYLCASSPGTGGEQYFGPGTRLTVT.

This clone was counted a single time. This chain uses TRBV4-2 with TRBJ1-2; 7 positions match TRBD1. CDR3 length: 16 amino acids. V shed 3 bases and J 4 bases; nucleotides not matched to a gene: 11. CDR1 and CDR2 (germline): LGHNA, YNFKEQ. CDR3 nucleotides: TGTGCCAGCAGCCAGCCCGGGACAGTCGACATCTATGGCTACACCTTC. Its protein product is CASSQPGTVDIYGYTF.

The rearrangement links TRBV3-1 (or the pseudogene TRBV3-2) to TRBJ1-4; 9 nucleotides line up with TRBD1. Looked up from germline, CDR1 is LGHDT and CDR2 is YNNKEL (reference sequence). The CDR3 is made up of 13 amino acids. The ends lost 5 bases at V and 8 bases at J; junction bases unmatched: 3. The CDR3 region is CASSRTGVEKLFF. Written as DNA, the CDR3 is TGTGCCAGCAGCAGGACAGGGGTCGAAAAACTGTTTTTT.

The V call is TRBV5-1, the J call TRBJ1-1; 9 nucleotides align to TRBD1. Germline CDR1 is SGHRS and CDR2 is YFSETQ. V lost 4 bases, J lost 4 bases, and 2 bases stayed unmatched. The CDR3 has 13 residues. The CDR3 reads CASSGTGPTEAFF. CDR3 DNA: TGCGCCAGCAGCGGGACAGGGCCCACTGAAGCTTTCTTT.

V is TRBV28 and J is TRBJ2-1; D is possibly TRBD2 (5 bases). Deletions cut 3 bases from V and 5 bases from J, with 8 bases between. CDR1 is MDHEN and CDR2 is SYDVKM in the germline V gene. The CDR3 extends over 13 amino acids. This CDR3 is CASSFPGNNEQFF. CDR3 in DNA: TGTGCCAGCAGTTTCCCCGGGAACAATGAGCAGTTCTTC.

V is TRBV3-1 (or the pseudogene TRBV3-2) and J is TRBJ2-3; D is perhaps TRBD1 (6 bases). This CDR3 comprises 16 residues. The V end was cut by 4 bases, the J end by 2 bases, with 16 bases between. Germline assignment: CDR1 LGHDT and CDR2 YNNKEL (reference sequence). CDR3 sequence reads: CASSPFGGVPTDTQYF. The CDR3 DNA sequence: TGTGCCAGCAGCCCCTTTGGGGGCGTCCCCACAGATACGCAGTATTTT.